Below, 5 T cell receptor beta chains from the same sample are listed, as sequenced in a study of memory CD8 T cells in hepatitis C reinfection. Profiling relied on immunoSEQ multiplex PCR, and the TCRdb table lists in-frame clones only, not all of them. The profile covers just over 45,000 clones, with about 88% appearing a single time and under 0.9% taken by the ten largest. Time point meaning: late/post reinfection, 12 to 24 weeks after detection. No in vitro expansion preceded TCR sequencing of the sorted cells. Sequenced material: naive CD8+ T cells sorted from blood. These receptors were taken from a man between 18 and 29 years old with hepatitis C virus infection.

The chain employs TRBV11-2 and TRBJ2-2; TRBD1 is a possible D gene (5 bases). Trimming pared 5 bases from V and 6 bases from J, leaving 13 bases between. Germline assignment: CDR1 SGHAT and CDR2 FQNNGV. CDR3 length: 14 residues. The CDR3 loop is CASSQGSGSGELFF. CDR3 DNA: TGTGCCAGCAGCCAGGGTTCGGGTTCCGGGGAGCTGTTTTTT.

In its sample, this clone was seen a few times. The chain carries TRBV2 and TRBJ2-5; perhaps TRBD2 as D (5 bases). The CDR3 runs to 14 residues. Trimming shortened V by 1 base and J by 5 bases, and 11 bases separated the two germline ends. Germline assignment: CDR1 SNHLY and CDR2 FYNNEI. The CDR3 DNA reads as TGTGCCAGCAGTGAAGTGGCTAGCTCCGAGACCCAGTACTTC. Its translation: CASSEVASSETQYF.

Details on this clone: At one of its ends the junction is not consistent with the germline gene, which may arise from a read error. The chain recombines TRBV7-6 with TRBJ1-2; no clear D. This CDR3 is built from 11 residues. Germline loops: CDR1 SGHVS, CDR2 FNYEAQ. The CDR3 protein is CASSLGRQLFF. For the CDR3, the DNA is TGTGCCAGCAGCTTAGGCCGACAACTTTTCTTC.

This sequence joins TRBV7-2 and TRBJ2-3; 12 bases are a match to TRBD2. With 2 bases clipped from V and 2 bases from J, the junction kept 11 bases outside the gene matches. This CDR3 spans 19 amino acids. Germline V gives CDR1 SGHTA, CDR2 FQGNSA. The CDR3 coding sequence is TGTGCCAGCAGCTTAATAGGTGGGGCTAGCGGGGGGGCCACAGATACGCAGTATTTT. Translating it yields CASSLIGGASGGATDTQYF.

This clone appeared a few times. The chain combines TRBV5-6 with TRBJ1-3; D unclear. V dropped 4 bases and J dropped 0 bases, with 11 bases sitting between them. The CDR3 covers 15 residues. CDR1 and CDR2 from the germline V gene are SGHDT and YYEEEE. CDR3 DNA: TGTGCCAGCAGCCCCCGGCGGGACTCTGGAAACACCATATATTTT. This codes for CASSPRRDSGNTIYF.